This TCR beta chain was retrieved from a study of blood T cell repertoires in COVID-19. Study-wide context: The United States, Italy and Spain supplied acute and convalescent COVID-19 samples.

The ends lost 5 bases at V and 8 bases at J; junction bases unmatched: 1. The CDR3 is 10 amino acids. Per the germline V gene, CDR1 is GTSNPN and CDR2 is SVGIG (reference sequence). Original processing methods: Nucleated cell number was recorded as an estimate derived from reference gene primer amplification. TCRdb's table, derived via immunoSEQ multiplex PCR, lists solely in-frame clones and lacks some. Clone size and V and J calls were adopted from that table, with D and trimming inferred from the DNA. The sample has roughly 420,000 clones, roughly 90% seen once; the top ten hold roughly 0.97%. Participants came from about 24 US areas, aged about 18 to 95 years. The study assigned cohorts using participant-reported clinical history.

The V gene is TRBV30, the J gene TRBJ1-1, with 8 bases aligning to TRBD1. The TCR was taken from a woman aged 30 to 39 with acute COVID-19. Source material: PBMCs or T cells enriched from blood (not recorded which). The DNA for the CDR3 is TGTGCCTGGGGGGACAGGGAAGCTTTCTTT. It yields the protein CAWGDREAFF. Filled out from reference TRBV30 and TRBJ1-1, the complete variable domain reads SQTIHQWPATLVQPVGSPLSLECTVEGTSNPNLYWYRQAAGRGLQLLFYSVGIGQISSEVPQNLSASRPQDRQFILSSKKLLLSDSGFYLCAWGDREAFFGQGTRLTVV.